This is a list of T cell receptor beta chains from one sample in a study of T cells after yellow fever vaccination. One entry per CDR3 protein results from TCRdb running MiXCR on the 5' RACE reads. The repertoire holds about 350,000 distinct CDR3 sequences, with roughly 3.9% as singletons. The sequenced sample was PBMCs, obtained 5 days after the yellow fever booster vaccination. The receptors stem from a man aged 18-30 years who received the YFV17D yellow fever vaccine. CDR3s include the opening cysteine and the closing phenylalanine or tryptophan. A D gene is named only where the DNA matches it firmly. A clone size is listed for some rows: how often the clone was seen (once, few, many), or a class if it is expanded.

DNA	CDR3	V	size	J	D
TGTGCCAGCATCGGAGGAGGAGATCAGCCCCAGCATTTT	CASIGGGDQPQHF	TRBV6-1	few	TRBJ1-5	NA
TGCGCCAGCAGCCAACCACTTGGGAGTAATGAAAAACTGTTTTTT	CASSQPLGSNEKLFF	TRBV4-3	NA	TRBJ1-4	NA
TGTGCCAGCAGTCATTGGGAAGAGTCGAACACTGAAGCTTTCTTT	CASSHWEESNTEAFF	TRBV12-3/TRBV12-4	NA	TRBJ1-1	NA
TGTGCCTGGAGTCCCCAATTGAACACTGAAGCTTTCTTT	CAWSPQLNTEAFF	TRBV30	few	TRBJ1-1	NA
TGCAGTGCTAGAGGAGGGGGTACCGGGGAGCTGTTTTTT	CSARGGGTGELFF	TRBV20-1	few	TRBJ2-2	NA
TGTGCCAGCAGCTTGTATCTACAGGGGGATAGGGCTTTCTTT	CASSLYLQGDRAFF	TRBV5-4	few	TRBJ1-1	TRBD1
TGTGCCAGCAGTTTATCGGGTACAGGGCCCCGCTCTGGAAACACCATATATTTT	CASSLSGTGPRSGNTIYF	TRBV27	many	TRBJ1-3	NA
TGTGCCAGCAGCGTGGGGGGCATTGCTGGAAACACCATATATTTT	CASSVGGIAGNTIYF	TRBV9	few	TRBJ1-3	NA
TGTGCCAGCAGCAACAGGGGGCGCGAGGGCACTGAAGCTTTCTTT	CASSNRGREGTEAFF	TRBV7-2	few	TRBJ1-1	TRBD1
TGTGCCAGCAGCGCATACACAGATACGCAGTATTTT	CASSAYTDTQYF	TRBV7-2	many	TRBJ2-3	NA
TGTGCCTGGAGGTCAGGGGTATTGACCGGGGAGCTGTTTTTT	CAWRSGVLTGELFF	TRBV30	few	TRBJ2-2	NA
TGCGCCAGCAGCCAAGATGGGGGGGTAAGGCCCTACGAGCAGTACTTC	CASSQDGGVRPYEQYF	TRBV4-3	NA	TRBJ2-7	TRBD2
TGTGCCACCAGTGATCCCTCATCCGCCTCTGGGGCCAACGTCCTGACTTTC	CATSDPSSASGANVLTF	TRBV24-1	many	TRBJ2-6	NA
TGCAGTGCTAGAATTATGAATGAAAAACTGTTTTTT	CSARIMNEKLFF	TRBV20-1	few	TRBJ1-4	NA
TGTGCCAGCAGCCAAGACGGGGGGTACAGCACCGGGGAGCTGTTTTTT	CASSQDGGYSTGELFF	TRBV4-2	NA	TRBJ2-2	TRBD2
TGCAGTGCTAGAGGAGGGCGGACAGGTCTGTACGAGCAGTACTTC	CSARGGRTGLYEQYF	TRBV20-1	many	TRBJ2-7	TRBD1
TGTGCCAGCAGTGAATACAATGAGCAGTTCTTC	CASSEYNEQFF	TRBV2	many	TRBJ2-1	NA
TGTGCCAGCAGCTTAGATAGGGACCCTACGCAGTATTTT	CASSLDRDPTQYF	TRBV7-7	few	TRBJ2-3	NA
TGTGCCAGCCATGCGGGGGGGTATGGCTACACCTTC	CASHAGGYGYTF	TRBV12-3/TRBV12-4	few	TRBJ1-2	NA
TGTGCCAGCAGCCAATTCACAGGGGCCTATGGCTACACCTTC	CASSQFTGAYGYTF	TRBV3-1	few	TRBJ1-2	TRBD1
TGTGCCAGCAGCCCGCCAGGCGCCGGGTATGGCTACACCTTC	CASSPPGAGYGYTF	TRBV7-2	NA	TRBJ1-2	NA
TGTGCCAGCAGTCCTACCGGACTAGCGGGGGGCTCGAGCTCCTACAATGAGCAGTTCTTC	CASSPTGLAGGSSSYNEQFF	TRBV27	NA	TRBJ2-1	TRBD2
TGTGCCAGCAGCTTCGAGGACTCCAGCTCTGGGGCCAACGTCCTGACTTTC	CASSFEDSSSGANVLTF	TRBV9	NA	TRBJ2-6	NA
TGTGCCAGCAGCCCTGAGGGGGCGTATGGCTACACCTTC	CASSPEGAYGYTF	TRBV7-2	many	TRBJ1-2	TRBD1
TGTGCCAGCAGCCAAAGATCGTGGCGGAGCACTGAAGCTTTCTTT	CASSQRSWRSTEAFF	TRBV6-6	NA	TRBJ1-1	NA
TGTGCCAGCAGCGCCATTGGCGGGGTACCCTATGGCTACACCTTC	CASSAIGGVPYGYTF	TRBV7-2	few	TRBJ1-2	NA
TGTGCCAGCAGCCCCGGGGTCGGGCTGGAGGCTTTCTTT	CASSPGVGLEAFF	TRBV4-2	NA	TRBJ1-1	NA
TGTGCCCTGATTGGACAGGGGGCAGATACGCAGTATTTT	CALIGQGADTQYF	TRBV6-1	NA	TRBJ2-3	TRBD1
TGTGCCAGCAGTCGTGGGACATACGGTTCACCCCTCCACTTT	CASSRGTYGSPLHF	TRBV25-1	NA	TRBJ1-6	NA
TGTGCCATCAGTACCTTACAAGCGGGAGACTCCTACGAGCAGTACTTC	CAISTLQAGDSYEQYF	TRBV10-3	NA	TRBJ2-7	TRBD2
TGTGCCAGCAACCCCGGACAGGGACTCGGGGAGCTGTTTTTT	CASNPGQGLGELFF	TRBV2	NA	TRBJ2-2	TRBD1
TGTGCCTGGGCCGGGACAGGGAATCAGCCCCAGCATTTT	CAWAGTGNQPQHF	TRBV30	many	TRBJ1-5	TRBD1